Shown below are 21 T cell receptor beta chains from a single sample sequenced in a study of OX40 agonist ivuxolimab in advanced cancers. This table comes from immunoSEQ multiplex PCR, and its TCRdb copy is limited to in-frame clones, with some not included. The sample records tens of thousands of clones, 88% being singletons. The sample consisted of CD4+ or CD8+ T cells sorted from blood, taken in a trial of the OX40 agonist ivuxolimab. These receptor sequences come from an adult with an advanced solid tumor such as melanoma, head and neck, liver or kidney cancer.

This clone was counted once. This chain connects TRBV4-1 to TRBJ2-7, with D hard to call. Deletions cut 0 bases from V and 4 bases from J, with 13 bases between. Germline CDR1 MGHRA, CDR2 YSYEKL. There are 15 residues in the CDR3. The CDR3 DNA sequence: TGCGCCAGCAGCCAAGAGAAAACAGCTTATTACGAGCAGTACTTC. Its protein is CASSQEKTAYYEQYF.

This clone has only one observation. CDR3 nucleotides: TGTGCCAGCAGCCTCGGGAGGGTTAATACCAATGAGCAGTTCTTC. The encoded protein is CASSLGRVNTNEQFF. The V call is TRBV11-3, the J call TRBJ2-1; 8 nucleotides line up with TRBD2. Germline-derived CDR1 and CDR2 are SGHNT and YENEEA. Trimming cost V 5 bases and J 6 bases; bases outside gene matches: 9. The CDR3 is 15 residues long.

V is TRBV5-1 and J is TRBJ2-2; D is ambiguous. The length of the CDR3 is 15 residues. Between the trimmed V and J ends, which lost 1 base and 0 bases, there was a span of 7 bases. Looked up from germline, CDR1 is SGHRS and CDR2 is YFSETQ. In DNA, the CDR3 is TGCGCCAGCAGCTTGCGTGACACGAACACCGGGGAGCTGTTTTTT. Translated, it gives CASSLRDTNTGELFF.

The V and J genes are TRBV9 and TRBJ2-2; 11 bases agree with TRBD2. The CDR3 is 17 amino acids. Germline V gives CDR1 SGDLS, CDR2 YYNGEE. V dropped 0 bases and J dropped 0; count of bases not matched to a gene: 1. CDR3 DNA: TGTGCCAGCAGCGTAGGACTAGCGGGACCGAACACCGGGGAGCTGTTTTTT. Translating it yields CASSVGLAGPNTGELFF.

The V call is TRBV9, the J call TRBJ2-5; TRBD1 is a possible D gene (7 bases). The CDR3 is 13 amino acids. Germline-derived CDR1 and CDR2 are SGDLS and YYNGEE. Trimming removed 3 bases from V and 7 bases from J, with 13 bases in between. CDR3 residues: CASSGGTVATQYF. CDR3 sequence (DNA): TGTGCCAGCAGCGGCGGGACAGTCGCGACCCAGTACTTC. Looking up the rest from reference TRBV9 and TRBJ2-5 gives the full variable domain: DSGVTQTPKHLITATGQRVTLRCSPRSGDLSVYWYQQSLDQGLQFLIQYYNGEERAKGNILERFSAQQFPDLHSELNLSSLELGDSALYFCASSGGTVATQYFGPGTRLLVL.

The chain recombines TRBV7-3 with TRBJ2-2, with D tentatively TRBD1 (5 bases). CDR3 length: 22 residues. Trimming removed 0 bases from V and 0 bases from J, with 26 bases in between. Germline assignment: CDR1 SGHTA and CDR2 FQGTGA. The CDR3 loop is CASSLTGAGRYSPWANTGELFF. The CDR3 coding sequence is TGTGCCAGCAGCTTAACCGGTGCAGGGCGTTATAGTCCATGGGCGAACACCGGGGAGCTGTTTTTT.

V gene TRBV28 combines with J gene TRBJ2-3; 13 nucleotides align to TRBD2. Germline trimming cut 6 bases from V and 4 bases from J; bases unmatched to any gene: 7. Germline values: CDR1 MDHEN, CDR2 SYDVKM. This CDR3 comprises 16 residues. DNA of the CDR3: TGTGCCAGCAGGCGCCTACTAGCGGGAGGGCCAGATACGCAGTATTTT. Its translation is CASRRLLAGGPDTQYF.

The V gene is TRBV28, the J gene TRBJ2-7; 14 bases are shared with TRBD2. Germline CDR1 and CDR2: MDHEN and SYDVKM. CDR3 length equals 18 residues. The V gene end was trimmed by 6 bases and the J gene end by 3 bases; junction bases not matched to a gene: 13. The CDR3 sequence: CASRQLQGLAGGFYEQYF. CDR3 bases: TGTGCCAGCAGGCAACTCCAAGGACTAGCGGGAGGTTTCTACGAGCAGTACTTC.

This chain connects TRBV29-1 to TRBJ2-7; the D gene could be TRBD1 or TRBD2 (5 bases each). Trimming shortened V by 6 bases and J by 2 bases, and 17 bases separated the two germline ends. Germline CDR1 reads SQVTM; CDR2 reads ANQGSEA. CDR3 size: 14 residues. CDR3 sequence reads: CSVRTGTETYEQYF. The DNA of the CDR3 is TGCAGCGTAAGGACCGGGACGGAGACCTACGAGCAGTACTTC.

Comments on this clone: At one end the junction does not follow the germline gene, possibly because of a read error. The rearrangement links TRBV19 to TRBJ2-1, with 12 nucleotides matching TRBD2. Per germline, CDR1 LNHDA and CDR2 SQIVND (reference sequence). The CDR3 loop spans 17 amino acids. The chain's CDR3 is CASTIPGLAGQYNEQFF. The CDR3 nucleotides read TGTGCCAGTACTATACCGGGACTAGCGGGCCAATACAATGAGCAGTTCTTC.

This chain joins TRBV7-9 and TRBJ2-3; D is unresolved. The V gene lost 6 bases and the J gene lost 0 bases, with 4 bases spanning the gap. CDR1 and CDR2 (germline): SEHNR, FQNEAQ (reference sequence). The CDR3 is 12 amino acids. CDR3 sequence: CASSGSTDTQYF. CDR3 coding DNA: TGTGCCAGCAGTGGTAGCACAGATACGCAGTATTTT.

The genes are TRBV7-3 and TRBJ2-3, with no clear D. Per germline, CDR1 SGHTA and CDR2 FQGTGA. This CDR3 region has 14 residues. Trimming removed 1 base at V and 1 base at J, with 6 bases between. For the CDR3, the DNA is TGTGCCAGCAGCTTAATTGTGGGCACAGATACGCAGTATTTT. This encodes CASSLIVGTDTQYF.

The count of this clone is one. In nucleotides, the CDR3 is TGTGCCAGCAGTTTGTTCGATGAAAAACTGTTTTTT. Its protein is CASSLFDEKLFF. The chain combines TRBV28 with TRBJ1-4; no reliable D call. V lost 3 bases and J 6 bases, leaving 5 bases between the germline ends. This CDR3 contains 12 residues. Looked up from germline, CDR1 is MDHEN and CDR2 is SYDVKM.

The chain employs TRBV7-3 and TRBJ2-3, with TRBD2 as a possible D gene (6 bases). The CDR3 runs to 14 residues. V was trimmed by 3 bases and J by 0 bases, leaving 7 bases between them. Germline assignment: CDR1 SGHTA and CDR2 FQGTGA. Here the CDR3 reads CASSFGGSTDTQYF. CDR3 DNA: TGTGCCAGCAGCTTTGGAGGGAGCACAGATACGCAGTATTTT.

The rearrangement uses TRBV27 and TRBJ1-4, with unresolved D. Trimming shortened V by 2 bases and J by 4 bases, and 11 bases separated the two germline ends. The germline V gene encodes CDR1 MNHEY and CDR2 SMNVEV (reference sequence). CDR3 size: 15 residues. The CDR3: CASSLSVADNEKLFF. CDR3 nucleotides: TGTGCCAGCAGTTTAAGTGTCGCAGATAATGAAAAACTGTTTTTT.

This rearrangement joins TRBV27 to TRBJ2-7, with a weak D call TRBD1 (5 bases). Trimming stripped 6 bases from V and 1 base from J, with 10 bases between. The CDR3 runs 13 residues. Per germline, CDR1 MNHEY and CDR2 SMNVEV (reference sequence). CDR3 in DNA: TGTGCCAGCAGCCAGGGCCCGTCCTACGAGCAGTACTTC. Translation: CASSQGPSYEQYF.

The CDR3 sequence is CASSSRQGFAFF. The CDR3 coding sequence is TGTGCCAGCAGCTCGAGACAGGGGTTCGCTTTCTTT. The genes are TRBV7-9 and TRBJ1-1, with 8 bases matching TRBD1. The germline V gene encodes CDR1 SEHNR and CDR2 FQNEAQ (reference sequence). This CDR3 spans 12 amino acids. The ends lost 4 bases at V and 11 bases at J; junction bases unmatched: 6.

This clone was seen only once. The rearrangement joins TRBV19 to TRBJ2-2, with D uncertain. The CDR3 has 13 residues. The germline V gene has CDR1 LNHDA and CDR2 SQIVND (reference sequence). Trimming removed 1 base at V and 6 bases at J, with 6 bases between. The CDR3 DNA is TGTGCCAGTAGTATAGGGGGTTCCGGGGAGCTGTTTTTT. This gives the protein CASSIGGSGELFF.

The genes are TRBV7-2 and TRBJ1-5; weak D call: TRBD1 (6 bases). V was cut by 5 bases and J by 7 bases, with 18 bases left in between. The CDR3 spans 15 residues. CDR1 is SGHTA and CDR2 is FQGNSA in the germline V gene. CDR3 nucleotides: TGTGCCAGCAGCGCCCCCCGGGGGGCCGGGCAGCCCCAGCATTTT. This gives the protein CASSAPRGAGQPQHF.

The chain carries TRBV28 and TRBJ1-5; D unresolved. CDR3 length: 16 residues. CDR1 MDHEN and CDR2 SYDVKM come from the germline V gene. Trimming took off 5 bases at V and 0 bases at J, with 14 bases between the two ends. The CDR3 DNA sequence: TGTGCCAGCAGTGGAGGCCCGGGCGGTAGCAATCAGCCCCAGCATTTT. This sequence encodes CASSGGPGGSNQPQHF.

V and J are TRBV4-1 and TRBJ1-2, with 9 bases matching TRBD1. V shed 0 bases and J 3 bases; nucleotides not matched to a gene: 8. The CDR3 runs 17 residues. Germline CDR1 MGHRA, CDR2 YSYEKL. Written as DNA, the CDR3 is TGCGCCAGCAGCCAAGATCACGGGACAGGGATTTACTATGGCTACACCTTC. Its protein product is CASSQDHGTGIYYGYTF.